The 30 T cell receptor beta chains below come from one sample, sequenced in a study of blood T cells in healthy people across ages. Then a second PCR, running roughly 7 to 11 cycles, was carried out with a sample-barcoded 5' primer and a J-beta primer mix. MiXCR, run by TCRdb on the 5' RACE reads, gives a single entry per CDR3 protein. The sample has hundreds of thousands of distinct CDR3 sequences; about 32% are singletons. Sequenced: blood. The receptors were sampled from a woman at least 80 years old in good health.

Comments on this clonotype: Being one base from a much bigger clone, this may be a read error. This sequence joins TRBV6-2 or TRBV6-3 and TRBJ1-5; D is unresolved. The length of the CDR3 is 13 residues. CDR1 MNHEY and CDR2 SVGEGT come from the germline V gene. CDR3 nucleotide sequence: TGTGTCAGCAGTCCATATAGCAATCAGCCCCAGCATTTT. Its translation: CVSSPYSNQPQHF.

This clonotype was observed at least ten times. The gene calls are TRBV5-1 and TRBJ2-4; D possibly uses TRBD1 or TRBD2 (5 bases each). Germline-derived CDR1 and CDR2 are SGHRS and YFSETQ. Between the trimmed V and J ends, which lost 4 bases and 0 bases, there was a span of 14 bases. The CDR3 extends over 16 amino acids. CDR3 bases: TGCGCCAGCAGCACCTCCTGGGGGTTAGCCAAAAACATTCAGTACTTC. Its translation: CASSTSWGLAKNIQYF. Full variable domain (outside the CDR3, taken from reference TRBV5-1 and TRBJ2-4): KAGVTQTPRYLIKTRGQQVTLSCSPISGHRSVSWYQQTPGQGLQFLFEYFSETQRNKGNFPGRFSGRQFSNSRSEMNVSTLELGDSALYLCASSTSWGLAKNIQYFGAGTRLSVL.

This chain links TRBV20-1 with TRBJ1-3; D gene ambiguous. The CDR3 totals 12 residues. CDR1 DFQATT and CDR2 SNEGSKA come from the germline V gene (reference sequence). The V gene lost 3 bases and the J gene lost 4 bases, with 7 bases spanning the gap. CDR3 region: CSARATGNTIYF. CDR3 nucleotides: TGCAGTGCTAGGGCAACCGGAAACACCATATATTTT.

This clonotype was seen a few times. The chain couples TRBV19 to TRBJ2-5; D is ambiguous. Germline assignment: CDR1 LNHDA and CDR2 SQIVND (reference sequence). The CDR3 is 13 amino acids. Trimming shortened V by 7 bases and J by 2 bases, and 11 bases separated the two germline ends. This chain's CDR3 is CASTRQGQETQYF. The CDR3 nucleotides read TGTGCCAGTACTCGACAAGGACAAGAGACCCAGTACTTC.

The table lists this clonotype with a few counts. The CDR3 region has the DNA TGCGCCAGCAGCTTAGACCTCAGCCCTGGTGGCTACACCTTC. Its translation: CASSLDLSPGGYTF. This sequence joins TRBV5-1 and TRBJ1-2; D not resolved. Germline assignment: CDR1 SGHRS and CDR2 YFSETQ. V lost 2 bases and J lost 7, with 15 bases in between. CDR3 length equals 14 residues.

The DNA of the CDR3 is TGTGCCAGCAGTTACTCCCTAGCGGGGGGCAGGGACACCGGGGAGCTGTTTTTT. Its translation: CASSYSLAGGRDTGELFF. J is TRBJ2-2 and V is TRBV6-2 or TRBV6-3; 11 bases line up with TRBD2. V gave up 0 bases and J gave up 3 bases; unmatched junction bases: 6. The CDR3 has 18 amino acids. CDR1 is MNHEY and CDR2 is SVGEGT in the germline V gene.

This chain joins TRBV12-3 or TRBV12-4 and TRBJ2-4, with D perhaps TRBD1 (5 bases). The DNA end is more similar to TRBJ2-7, so the J call may be wrong. CDR3 size: 14 residues. The chain's CDR3 is CASSLMGRVYEQYF. CDR3 nucleotide sequence: TGTGCCAGCAGTTTAATGGGCAGGGTTTACGAGCAGTACTTC.

As to this clonotype: This may come from a read error, since a much larger clone is one base off. V gene TRBV4-3 combines with J gene TRBJ2-1, with D possibly TRBD2 on 6 matching bases. The CDR3 is made up of 14 amino acids. From germline, CDR1 is LGHNA and CDR2 YSLEER. The CDR3 protein is CASSQGALTRERFF. CDR3 DNA: TGCGCCAGCAGCCAAGGGGCTCTGACTCGGGAGCGGTTCTTC.

This clonotype was found a few times. V is TRBV6-6 and J is TRBJ1-4; D is perhaps TRBD1 (5 bases). The V end was cut by 2 bases, the J end by 4 bases, with 8 bases between. Germline loops: CDR1 MNHNY, CDR2 SVGAGI (reference sequence). The CDR3 length is 14 residues. CDR3 nucleotides: TGTGCCAGCAGTTACGGGGCCCTTAATGAAAAACTGTTTTTT. This encodes CASSYGALNEKLFF.

This clonotype was found a few times. This rearrangement joins TRBV5-5 to TRBJ1-2, with D possibly TRBD1 on 5 matching bases. The CDR3 runs to 14 residues. CDR1 is SGHKS, CDR2 YYEKEE, per germline (reference sequence). V dropped 5 bases and J dropped 8 bases, with 19 bases sitting between them. The chain's CDR3 is CASSFLRDLWGYTF. Here the CDR3 DNA reads TGTGCCAGCAGTTTTCTTCGGGACCTCTGGGGCTACACCTTC. The full variable domain, its missing parts supplied by reference TRBV5-5 and TRBJ1-2, is DAGVTQSPTHLIKTRGQQVTLRCSPISGHKSVSWYQQVLGQGPQFIFQYYEKEERGRGNFPDRFSARQFPNYSSELNVNALLLGDSALYLCASSFLRDLWGYTFGSGTRLTVV.

This clonotype was counted between two and nine times. The chain is built from TRBV10-3 and TRBJ1-1; D unclear. V dropped 1 base and J dropped 5 bases, with 8 bases sitting between them. The germline V gene has CDR1 ENHRY and CDR2 SYGVKD. CDR3 size: 13 residues. DNA of the CDR3: TGTGCCATCAGTGAGTTGTCCAGTACTGAAGCTTTCTTT. Its translation: CAISELSSTEAFF.

This clonotype was found many times. V and J are TRBV4-2 and TRBJ2-7; tentatively, D is TRBD1 (5 bases). This CDR3 region has 15 residues. The V gene's germline CDR1 is LGHNA and CDR2 YNFKEQ. The germline V and J ends were trimmed by 3 bases and 1 base, with 13 bases remaining between them. The CDR3: CASSQTRVRSYEQYF. In DNA form, the CDR3 reads TGTGCCAGCAGCCAGACCAGGGTAAGGTCCTACGAGCAGTACTTC.

This clonotype has ten or more counts. V is TRBV27 and J is TRBJ1-6; D is unresolved. Trimming took 9 bases from V and 2 from J, leaving 17 bases between them. Germline CDR1 MNHEY, CDR2 SMNVEV (reference sequence). The CDR3 is 16 amino acids. The DNA for the CDR3 is TGTGCCAGGGGGTCCAATGGGAGCACCTATAATTCACCCCTCCACTTT. This codes for CARGSNGSTYNSPLHF.

The V and J genes are TRBV20-1 and TRBJ1-5; D is unclear. This CDR3 has 13 amino acids. V lost 1 base and J 3 bases, leaving 7 bases between the germline ends. Germline values: CDR1 DFQATT, CDR2 SNEGSKA (reference sequence). The CDR3 spells CSARVADNQPQHF. CDR3 in DNA: TGCAGTGCTAGAGTCGCTGACAATCAGCCCCAGCATTTT.

The table lists this clonotype with many counts. The V and J genes are TRBV2 and TRBJ1-2; 9 bases map to TRBD1. CDR3 size: 14 residues. After removal of 6 bases from V and 3 bases from J, the junction contained 5 bases not matched to a gene. Per the germline V gene, CDR1 is SNHLY and CDR2 is FYNNEI. The CDR3 bases are TGTGCCAGCAGGCCCACAGGGGGCGACTATGGCTACACCTTC. Protein: CASRPTGGDYGYTF.

This clonotype has just a few counts. This chain joins TRBV4-1 and TRBJ2-1, with D perhaps TRBD1 (5 bases). The J call may be in error: the DNA end matches TRBJ2-7 better. This CDR3 is built from 16 residues. From germline, CDR1 is MGHRA and CDR2 YSYEKL. The CDR3 sequence: CASSQEAGMSYNEQYF. As DNA, the CDR3 is TGCGCCAGCAGCCAAGAGGCAGGGATGTCCTACAATGAGCAGTACTTC.

This clonotype has only a few counts. The chain links TRBV5-1 to TRBJ2-1; the D is unclear. V lost 0 bases, J lost 10 bases, and 14 bases lay in between. This CDR3 is built from 14 residues. In germline, CDR1 is SGHRS, CDR2 YFSETQ. CDR3 nucleotide sequence: TGCGCCAGCAGCTTGGGACGCGGAAGATACGAGCAGTTCTTC. Residues: CASSLGRGRYEQFF.

In its sample, this clonotype was seen many times. The CDR3 coding sequence is TGTGCCAGCAGCCGAGGGCTGGAGAAGATTGGCACAGATACGCAGTATTTT. This sequence encodes CASSRGLEKIGTDTQYF. This rearrangement joins TRBV28 to TRBJ2-3; perhaps TRBD2 as D (5 bases). The CDR3 length is 17 residues. Germline V lookup: CDR1 MDHEN, CDR2 SYDVKM. V was pared by 6 bases and J by 1 base, with 20 bases between.

As to this clonotype: One end of the junction fails to match germline, which may point to a read error. The chain is built from TRBV7-2 and TRBJ2-7, with D possibly matching TRBD2 (6 bases). Germline values: CDR1 SGHTA, CDR2 FQGNSA. The CDR3 runs 17 residues. The CDR3 DNA is TGTGCCGGCAGCTTAGTTCCCTTGCGGGGATACCCCAATGAGCAGTACTTC. Its translation is CAGSLVPLRGYPNEQYF.

To note about this clonotype: The junction shows a germline mismatch at one end, possibly a read error. The chain combines TRBV30 with TRBJ2-5; a weak D match, TRBD2 (5 bases). Germline CDR1 and CDR2: GTSNPN and SVGIG (reference sequence). The CDR3 has 14 residues. The CDR3 loop reads CTWTQSALRETQYF. DNA of the CDR3: TGTACCTGGACTCAATCGGCCCTCCGAGAGACCCAGTACTTC.

This clonotype showed up just once. The chain carries TRBV7-4 and TRBJ2-4; D not certain. The J call may be in error: the DNA end matches TRBJ2-7 better. CDR3 size: 13 residues. From germline, CDR1 is SGHVT and CDR2 SQSDAQ. The CDR3 is CASSLVVRDEQYV. CDR3 in DNA: TGTGCCAGCAGCTTAGTAGTCCGGGACGAGCAGTACGTC.

This clonotype was detected many times. V and J are TRBV4-2 and TRBJ2-7; 10 bases match TRBD2. The trim removed 0 bases at V and 4 bases at J, leaving 12 bases unmatched. CDR3 length: 18 amino acids. Germline V gene data show CDR1 as LGHNA and CDR2 as YNFKEQ. DNA for the CDR3: TGTGCCAGCAGCCAAGATTTACACGGCAGCGGGGGGGGGTACGAGCAGTACTTC. Translated, it gives CASSQDLHGSGGGYEQYF.

The rearrangement uses TRBV6-5 and TRBJ1-2, with a tentative D call TRBD1 (6 bases). Between the trimmed V and J ends, which lost 6 bases and 5 bases, there was a span of 10 bases. Germline V CDR1 and CDR2: MNHEY, SVGAGI. The CDR3 is 12 amino acids. The CDR3 DNA reads as TGTGCCAGCAGGGACAGCGGATATGGCTACACCTTC. Amino acids: CASRDSGYGYTF.

In its sample, this clonotype was seen many times. The CDR3 loop is CASSGQGGVGYTF. As DNA, the CDR3 is TGTGCCAGCAGTGGGCAAGGGGGCGTTGGCTACACCTTC. This chain links TRBV25-1 with TRBJ1-2; 7 positions agree with TRBD1. CDR1 and CDR2 from the germline V gene are MGHDK and SYGVNS. The ends lost 4 bases at V and 7 bases at J; junction bases unmatched: 6. The CDR3 length is 13 residues.

This clonotype was seen ten or more times. In DNA form, the CDR3 reads TGTGCCAGCAGCCTAATGGGGAGAGGAACTGGGGCCAACGTCCTGACTTTC. Translated, it gives CASSLMGRGTGANVLTF. V gene TRBV5-5 combines with J gene TRBJ2-6, with a weak D call TRBD2 (5 bases). From germline, CDR1 is SGHKS and CDR2 YYEKEE (reference sequence). Trimming removed 4 bases from V and 2 bases from J, with 16 bases in between. The CDR3 extends over 17 amino acids.

This clonotype was found many times. The gene calls are TRBV7-6 and TRBJ1-2; D call uncertain. Trimming took 5 bases from V and 3 from J, leaving 13 bases between them. Germline CDR1 reads SGHVS; CDR2 reads FNYEAQ. CDR3 length: 14 amino acids. Here the CDR3 reads CASSPGVGYYGYTF. CDR3 nucleotides: TGTGCCAGCAGCCCCGGGGTGGGGTACTATGGCTACACCTTC.

This clonotype has a count of ten or more. This CDR3 reads CASSDREFDLEQFF. The CDR3 nucleotides read TGTGCCAGCAGTGACCGGGAGTTCGATCTTGAGCAGTTCTTC. The chain couples TRBV2 to TRBJ2-1; weak D call: TRBD2 (6 bases). The CDR3 spans 14 residues. The germline V and J ends were trimmed by 3 bases and 9 bases, with 15 bases remaining between them. CDR1 and CDR2 from the germline V gene are SNHLY and FYNNEI. The whole variable domain, filled in from reference TRBV2 and TRBJ2-1, reads EPEVTQTPSHQVTQMGQEVILRCVPISNHLYFYWYRQILGQKVEFLVSFYNNEISEKSEIFDDQFSVERPDGSNFTLKIRSTKLEDSAMYFCASSDREFDLEQFFGPGTRLTVL.

The table lists this clonotype with many counts. The chain has TRBV7-9 and TRBJ1-1; TRBD1 matches 7 bases. Germline CDR1 SEHNR, CDR2 FQNEAQ (reference sequence). V was pared by 3 bases and J by 4 bases, with 5 bases of the junction left unmatched. The length of the CDR3 is 14 residues. The CDR3, as DNA: TGTGCCAGCAGCTTTGGGGCAGGGGGCACTGAAGCTTTCTTT. Its translation is CASSFGAGGTEAFF.

This clonotype was seen ten or more times. CDR3 amino acids: CASSPTMTRRGGFGYGYTF. The CDR3 DNA reads TGTGCCAGCAGTCCCACTATGACTCGCCGCGGGGGATTTGGCTATGGCTACACCTTC. The rearrangement links TRBV27 to TRBJ1-2, with D possibly matching TRBD1 (5 bases). V lost 5 bases, J lost 4 bases, and 29 bases lay in between. The V gene's germline CDR1 is MNHEY and CDR2 SMNVEV (reference sequence). The CDR3 is 19 residues long.

Concerning this clonotype: A much larger clone differs by one base, so this may be a read error. The J gene is TRBJ2-7, the V gene TRBV5-6; 16 bases line up with TRBD2. Trimming cost V 4 bases and J 7 bases; bases outside gene matches: 14. Looked up from germline, CDR1 is SGHDT and CDR2 is YYEEEE. CDR3 length: 18 residues. CDR3 bases: TGTGCCAGCAGCCCCGGGACTAGCGGGGGGGCCACCTACAATGAGCAGTACTTC. This encodes CASSPGTSGGATYNEQYF.